Below are 3 T cell receptor beta chains sequenced from a single sample in a study of blood T cell repertoires in COVID-19. Clones were read by immunoSEQ multiplex PCR, and TCRdb kept only the in-frame ones, dropping some. In the table there are 150,000 to 180,000 clones, 65% to 90% of which are singletons. The sequencing input was peripheral blood. The receptors were gathered from a woman aged 50 to 60 with acute or convalescent COVID-19.

V gene TRBV5-5 combines with J gene TRBJ1-1, with 8 nucleotides matching TRBD1. J gave up 0 bases and V 3 bases, and 1 base lay outside the gene matches. The CDR3 loop spans 14 amino acids. Germline V lookup: CDR1 SGHKS, CDR2 YYEKEE (reference sequence). CDR3 sequence reads: CASSWDRLNTEAFF. As DNA, the CDR3 is TGTGCCAGCAGCTGGGACAGGTTGAACACTGAAGCTTTCTTT. The full variable domain, in which reference TRBV5-5 and TRBJ1-1 provide the parts outside the CDR3, is DAGVTQSPTHLIKTRGQQVTLRCSPISGHKSVSWYQQVLGQGPQFIFQYYEKEERGRGNFPDRFSARQFPNYSSELNVNALLLGDSALYLCASSWDRLNTEAFFGQGTRLTVV.

This clone was found once. This chain joins TRBV19 and TRBJ2-7; 8 bases fit TRBD1. After removal of 5 bases from V and 2 bases from J, the junction contained 14 bases not matched to a gene. Germline V gives CDR1 LNHDA, CDR2 SQIVND (reference sequence). CDR3 size: 17 residues. The CDR3 region has the DNA TGTGCCAGTAGTGAGATCGGACAGGGTGTTAGAACCTACGAGCAGTACTTC. Protein sequence: CASSEIGQGVRTYEQYF.

The genes are TRBV11-2 and TRBJ2-3, with D perhaps matching TRBD2 (5 bases). Trimming stripped 0 bases from V and 7 bases from J, with 14 bases between. This CDR3 region has 15 residues. CDR1 and CDR2 (germline): SGHAT, FQNNGV. For the CDR3, the DNA is TGTGCCAGCAGCTTAGATGGGCCTAGCCCCCATACGCAGTATTTT. This encodes CASSLDGPSPHTQYF.